The 25 T cell receptor beta chains reported below all come from one sample, sequenced in a study of blood T cell repertoires in COVID-19. Repertoires were generated with immunoSEQ multiplex PCR, while TCRdb's copy carries only in-frame clones and drops some. The sample consists of more than 450,000 clones, roughly 87% of them appearing once. Sequenced sample: PBMCs or T cells enriched from blood (not recorded which). The receptors stem from a woman younger than 30 who had recovered from COVID-19.

This clone was seen repeatedly, ten times or more. This rearrangement joins TRBV4-1 to TRBJ1-5, with unresolved D. Germline loops: CDR1 MGHRA, CDR2 YSYEKL. V shed 0 bases and J shed 3 bases, with 15 bases lying between them. The CDR3 runs 17 residues. As DNA, the CDR3 is TGCGCCAGCAGCCAAGATGATTTCAGGTCCCTCAATCAGCCCCAGCATTTT. Translating it yields CASSQDDFRSLNQPQHF.

This chain joins TRBV11-3 and TRBJ1-1; tentatively, D is TRBD1 (5 bases). The germline gives CDR1 SGHNT, CDR2 YENEEA. Trimming shortened V by 5 bases and J by 10 bases, and 14 bases separated the two germline ends. The CDR3 covers 12 residues. The CDR3 sequence is CASSPPEGTAFF. The CDR3 DNA is TGTGCCAGCAGCCCCCCGGAGGGGACAGCTTTCTTT.

V and J are TRBV5-1 and TRBJ1-1; D unclear. The CDR3 consists of 14 residues. Germline loops: CDR1 SGHRS, CDR2 YFSETQ. V was clipped by 0 bases and J by 5 bases, with 11 bases between them. As DNA, the CDR3 is TGCGCCAGCAGCTTGGCGGGTTGGCAGACTGAAGCTTTCTTT. It is translated as CASSLAGWQTEAFF.

This clone is a singleton in its sample. The chain joins TRBV4-2 to TRBJ1-2; D is perhaps TRBD1 (5 bases). Trimming removed 6 bases at V and 2 bases at J, with 16 bases between. This CDR3 comprises 15 residues. Germline V gene data show CDR1 as LGHNA and CDR2 as YNFKEQ. The CDR3 loop reads CASRGGEGRNYGYTF. DNA for the CDR3: TGTGCCAGCAGGGGGGGGGAGGGTCGCAACTATGGCTACACCTTC.

V usage is TRBV3-1 (or the pseudogene TRBV3-2) and J usage is TRBJ2-7; 7 bases fit TRBD1. Trimming took 4 bases from V and 0 from J; bases not matched to a gene: 6. The CDR3 has 15 amino acids. The germline gives CDR1 LGHDT, CDR2 YNNKEL (reference sequence). CDR3 protein: CASSPGQPSSYEQYF. CDR3 nucleotide sequence: TGTGCCAGCAGCCCGGGACAGCCTAGCTCCTACGAGCAGTACTTC.

The chain is built from TRBV19 and TRBJ1-1, with 8 bases matching TRBD1. CDR3 length: 15 residues. Germline assignment: CDR1 LNHDA and CDR2 SQIVND (reference sequence). V lost 3 bases and J lost 0; bases outside the gene matches: 3. CDR3 sequence (DNA): TGTGCCAGTAGTATGGCAGGGGGCGTGAACACTGAAGCTTTCTTT. Encoded protein: CASSMAGGVNTEAFF.

The rearrangement uses TRBV10-3 and TRBJ1-4; 10 bases line up with TRBD1. The CDR3 runs 14 residues. Germline V gene data show CDR1 as ENHRY and CDR2 as SYGVKD. V lost 4 bases, J lost 8 bases, and 4 bases stayed unmatched. For the CDR3, the DNA is TGTGCCATCAGTGCCTTGGACAGGGGGGAAAAACTGTTTTTT. This gives the protein CAISALDRGEKLFF.

The chain carries TRBV9 and TRBJ2-3; D might be TRBD2 (5 bases). This CDR3 has 14 amino acids. V lost 4 bases, J lost 2 bases, and 11 bases lay in between. In germline, CDR1 is SGDLS, CDR2 YYNGEE. The CDR3 coding sequence is TGTGCCAGCAGCCCCGGACTTCCCACAGATACGCAGTATTTT. This gives the protein CASSPGLPTDTQYF.

In its sample, this clone was seen once. The genes are TRBV3-1 (or the pseudogene TRBV3-2) and TRBJ2-7; TRBD1 matches 10 bases. Germline V gene data show CDR1 as LGHDT and CDR2 as YNNKEL (reference sequence). CDR3 length: 15 residues. The V gene end was trimmed by 0 bases and the J gene end by 4 bases; junction bases not matched to a gene: 3. In DNA, the CDR3 is TGTGCCAGCAGCCAAGAGGGACAGGGGTTTTACGAGCAGTACTTC. It codes for CASSQEGQGFYEQYF.

The chain is built from TRBV21-1 and TRBJ1-2. TRBV21-1 is an annotated pseudogene. The CDR3 contains 17 residues. CDR3 nucleotides: TGTGCCAGCAGCAAAGGCACCGAGATCTTTCGGGACTATGGCTACACCTTC. Its translation: CASSKGTEIFRDYGYTF.

This rearrangement joins TRBV7-9 to TRBJ2-1, with D perhaps matching TRBD1 (6 bases). V shed 8 bases and J shed 9 bases, with 23 bases lying between them. The CDR3 spans 15 residues. Germline loops: CDR1 SEHNR, CDR2 FQNEAQ (reference sequence). The DNA for the CDR3 is TGTGCCAGCGGACCCAGGGGAAAGGGAATAGGTGAGCAGTTCTTC. This sequence encodes CASGPRGKGIGEQFF.

Note on this clone: Different DNA sequences within this sample yield the same CDR3. The chain couples TRBV27 to TRBJ1-5; TRBD1 agrees at 11 bases. J was trimmed by 6 bases and V by 5 bases; bases with no gene match: 3. From germline, CDR1 is MNHEY and CDR2 SMNVEV (reference sequence). This CDR3 has 14 residues. The CDR3 here is CASSPGTGGQPQHF. As DNA, the CDR3 is TGTGCCAGCAGTCCCGGGACAGGGGGTCAGCCCCAGCATTTT.

In regard to this clone: At one end the junction does not follow the germline gene, possibly because of a read error. V usage is TRBV2 and J usage is TRBJ1-2, with 7 positions matching TRBD1. The germline V gene encodes CDR1 SNHLY and CDR2 FYNNEI. The CDR3 loop spans 10 amino acids. This CDR3 reads CPTGEYGYTF. The CDR3 DNA reads as TGCCCAACAGGGGAGTATGGCTACACCTTC.

This sequence joins TRBV11-2 and TRBJ1-3, with a tentative D call TRBD1 (5 bases). The CDR3 length is 14 residues. V was pared by 7 bases and J by 7 bases, with 17 bases between. Germline V CDR1 and CDR2: SGHAT, FQNNGV. In DNA form, the CDR3 reads TGTGCCAGCACCCTCGTGATGGGGGGGAACACCATATATTTT. Its translation: CASTLVMGGNTIYF.

V and J are TRBV19 and TRBJ1-1, with 8 bases identical to TRBD1. This CDR3 has 19 residues. Germline values: CDR1 LNHDA, CDR2 SQIVND (reference sequence). With 3 bases clipped from V and 4 bases from J, the junction kept 19 bases outside the gene matches. CDR3 region: CASSIRANLEGQGSTEAFF. The CDR3 bases are TGTGCCAGTAGTATTAGGGCGAATCTGGAAGGACAGGGCAGCACTGAAGCTTTCTTT.

The V call is TRBV18, the J call TRBJ1-2; possible D gene TRBD1, 6 bases. The germline V and J ends were trimmed by 3 bases and 8 bases, with 13 bases remaining between them. Germline V gene sequence: CDR1 KGHSH, CDR2 LQKENI. This CDR3 spans 13 amino acids. The CDR3 here is CASSPIQGGGYTF. The CDR3 DNA reads as TGTGCCAGCTCACCCATACAGGGAGGGGGCTACACCTTC.

This rearrangement joins TRBV25-1 to TRBJ1-5; 8 positions match TRBD1. From germline, CDR1 is MGHDK and CDR2 SYGVNS. The CDR3 contains 16 residues. The junction had 12 bases not matched to a gene; V was cut back by 7 bases and J by 4 bases. The CDR3 here is CASTYSTDRDNQPQHF. The DNA for the CDR3 is TGTGCCAGCACCTACTCCACGGACAGGGATAATCAGCCCCAGCATTTT.

This clone was detected a few times. The chain uses TRBV3-1 (or the pseudogene TRBV3-2) and TRBJ2-2; a weak D match, TRBD2 (6 bases). Trimming cost V 0 bases and J 9 bases, with 20 bases left between them. Germline V gene lookup returns CDR1 LGHDT and CDR2 YNNKEL (reference sequence). The CDR3 has 17 amino acids. CDR3 bases: TGTGCCAGCAGCCAAGATAGGGGCGGGACCCCCAGAAGGGAGCTGTTTTTT. It is translated as CASSQDRGGTPRRELFF.

The chain has TRBV4-1 and TRBJ1-2, with 9 nucleotides matching TRBD1. After removal of 1 base from V and 0 bases from J, the junction contained 0 bases not matched to a gene. The CDR3 has 15 amino acids. Germline assignment: CDR1 MGHRA and CDR2 YSYEKL. In DNA form, the CDR3 reads TGCGCCAGCAGCCAAGGACAGGGGGCTAACTATGGCTACACCTTC. Translating it yields CASSQGQGANYGYTF.

The chain links TRBV5-1 to TRBJ1-4; D is possibly TRBD1 (6 bases). This CDR3 comprises 13 residues. V gave up 5 bases and J gave up 3 bases, with 8 bases separating them. Germline lookup yields CDR1 SGHRS and CDR2 YFSETQ. In DNA, the CDR3 is TGCGCCAGCAGGGACAGCCCTAATGAAAAACTGTTTTTT. Translation: CASRDSPNEKLFF.

V gene TRBV5-4 combines with J gene TRBJ2-5; tentative D call: TRBD1 (5 bases). Trimming took 5 bases from V and 2 from J, leaving 16 bases between them. The CDR3 has 15 residues. Germline lookup yields CDR1 SGHNT and CDR2 YYREEE (reference sequence). The CDR3 sequence: CASRPVPTAQETQYF. The CDR3 region has the DNA TGTGCCAGCAGGCCAGTCCCGACAGCTCAAGAGACCCAGTACTTC. The full variable domain, in which reference TRBV5-4 and TRBJ2-5 provide the parts outside the CDR3, is ETGVTQSPTHLIKTRGQQVTLRCSSQSGHNTVSWYQQALGQGPQFIFQYYREEENGRGNFPPRFSGLQFPNYSSELNVNALELDDSALYLCASRPVPTAQETQYFGPGTRLLVL.

This chain connects TRBV5-1 to TRBJ1-2; D unclear. CDR3 length: 15 residues. V lost 0 bases to trimming and J lost 10 bases, with 19 bases between them. In germline, CDR1 is SGHRS, CDR2 YFSETQ. Written as DNA, the CDR3 is TGCGCCAGCAGCTTGGATGGTGTCAGAGGCTCGGACTACACCTTC. Protein product: CASSLDGVRGSDYTF.

The rearrangement joins TRBV5-1 to TRBJ1-1, with TRBD1 as a possible D gene (6 bases). Germline V gene sequence: CDR1 SGHRS, CDR2 YFSETQ. The ends were cut back, 7 bases at V and 4 bases at J, with 11 bases in the middle. CDR3 length: 12 residues. In DNA, the CDR3 is TGCGCCAGCGGTACAGGGACCACTGAAGCTTTCTTT. The encoded protein is CASGTGTTEAFF.

J is TRBJ1-2 and V is TRBV19; D gene unclear. The CDR3 is made up of 15 amino acids. Germline V gene data show CDR1 as LNHDA and CDR2 as SQIVND (reference sequence). Trimming removed 6 bases from V and 7 bases from J, with 21 bases in between. CDR3 DNA: TGTGCCAGTAGGAAGATTGGAGGGAAGTCTTCTGGCTACACCTTC. Its translation: CASRKIGGKSSGYTF.

The chain has TRBV5-5 and TRBJ1-1, with D possibly being TRBD1 (5 bases). CDR3 length: 15 amino acids. V lost 2 bases to trimming and J lost 7 bases, with 18 bases between them. The germline CDR1 and CDR2 sequences are SGHKS and YYEKEE (reference sequence). CDR3 nucleotide sequence: TGTGCCAGCAGCTTAGTGACAGTAAGTGCCAATGAAGCTTTCTTT. Amino acids: CASSLVTVSANEAFF.